This T cell receptor beta chain is drawn from a study of cytomegalovirus exposure and HLA in healthy donors. Study-wide context: Within an early data release were roughly 90 million unique TCRs drawn from HLA-typed donors.

The PCR employed 60 Vbeta primers together with 13 Jbeta primers. Sequenced by immunoSEQ multiplex PCR; TCRdb stores in-frame clones only, minus some. The sample includes around 97,000 clones, about four fifths of them seen just once. About this clone itself: Its target is unknown.

Study-level points and caveats: The authors later linked a missense DCLRE1C variant to TCR beta V- and J-gene trimming.

The sample comprised PBMCs. The clonotype comes from a man between 35 and 55 years old in good health and CMV-seropositive.

CDR3 DNA sequence: TGTGCCAGCAGACAGAGCTATGGCTACACCTTC. This codes for CASRQSYGYTF. J is TRBJ1-2 and V is TRBV28; no firm D call. V lost 6 bases, J lost 4 bases, and 6 bases lay in between. Germline CDR1 is MDHEN and CDR2 is SYDVKM. The CDR3 has 11 amino acids.